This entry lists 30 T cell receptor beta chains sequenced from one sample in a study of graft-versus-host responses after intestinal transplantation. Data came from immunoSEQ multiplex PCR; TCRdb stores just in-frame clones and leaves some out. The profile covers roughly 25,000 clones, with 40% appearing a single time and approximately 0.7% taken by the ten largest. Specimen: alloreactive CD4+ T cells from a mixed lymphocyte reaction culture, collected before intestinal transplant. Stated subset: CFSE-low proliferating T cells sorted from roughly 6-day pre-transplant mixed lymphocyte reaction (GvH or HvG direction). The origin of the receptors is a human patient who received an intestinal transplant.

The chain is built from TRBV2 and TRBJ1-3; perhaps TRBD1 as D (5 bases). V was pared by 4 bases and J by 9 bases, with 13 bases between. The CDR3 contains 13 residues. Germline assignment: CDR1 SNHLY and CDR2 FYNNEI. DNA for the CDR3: TGTGCCAGCAGTGGCAGGGCCGGCGGCACCATATATTTT. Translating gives CASSGRAGGTIYF.

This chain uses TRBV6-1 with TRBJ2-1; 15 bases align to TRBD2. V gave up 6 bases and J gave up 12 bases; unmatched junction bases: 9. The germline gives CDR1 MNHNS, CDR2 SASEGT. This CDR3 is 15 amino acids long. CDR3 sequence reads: CASSTMGLAGGGQFF. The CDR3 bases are TGTGCCAGCAGCACAATGGGACTAGCGGGGGGCGGGCAGTTCTTC.

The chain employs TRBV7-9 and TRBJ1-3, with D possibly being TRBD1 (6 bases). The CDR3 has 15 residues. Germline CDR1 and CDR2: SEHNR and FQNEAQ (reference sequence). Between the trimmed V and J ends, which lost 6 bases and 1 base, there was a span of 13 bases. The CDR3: CASRASGTSGNTIYF. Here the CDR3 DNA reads TGTGCCAGCAGGGCGTCCGGGACATCTGGAAACACCATATATTTT.

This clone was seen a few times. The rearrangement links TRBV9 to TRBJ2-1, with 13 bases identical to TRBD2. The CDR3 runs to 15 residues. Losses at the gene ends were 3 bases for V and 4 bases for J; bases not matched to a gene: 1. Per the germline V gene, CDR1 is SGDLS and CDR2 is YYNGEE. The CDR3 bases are TGTGCCAGCAGCGGACTAGCGGGAGGATACAATGAGCAGTTCTTC. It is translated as CASSGLAGGYNEQFF.

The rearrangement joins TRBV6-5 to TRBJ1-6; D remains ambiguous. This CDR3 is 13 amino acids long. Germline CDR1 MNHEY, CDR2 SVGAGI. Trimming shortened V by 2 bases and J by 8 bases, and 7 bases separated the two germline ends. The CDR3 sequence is CASSYVGDSPLHF. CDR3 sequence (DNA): TGTGCCAGCAGTTACGTCGGGGATTCACCCCTCCACTTT.

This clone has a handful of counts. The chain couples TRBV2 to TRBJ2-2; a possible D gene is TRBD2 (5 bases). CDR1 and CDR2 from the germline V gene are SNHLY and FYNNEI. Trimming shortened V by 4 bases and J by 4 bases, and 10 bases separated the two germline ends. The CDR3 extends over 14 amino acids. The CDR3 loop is CASSVGGSTGELFF. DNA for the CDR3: TGTGCCAGCAGTGTAGGTGGGAGCACCGGGGAGCTGTTTTTT.

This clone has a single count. CDR3 amino acids: CASSHTQGYRNSPLHF. The DNA for the CDR3 is TGTGCCAGCAGCCACACACAGGGATATAGGAATTCACCCCTCCACTTT. The gene calls are TRBV28 and TRBJ1-6; weak D call: TRBD1 (6 bases). Looked up from germline, CDR1 is MDHEN and CDR2 is SYDVKM. The CDR3 extends over 16 amino acids. V lost 6 bases and J lost 7, with 19 bases in between.

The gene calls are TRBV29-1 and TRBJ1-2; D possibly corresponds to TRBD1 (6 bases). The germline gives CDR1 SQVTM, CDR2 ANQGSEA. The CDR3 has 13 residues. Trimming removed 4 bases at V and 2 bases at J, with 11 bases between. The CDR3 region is CSVAAGANYGYTF. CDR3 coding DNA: TGCAGCGTTGCCGCAGGGGCAAACTATGGCTACACCTTC.

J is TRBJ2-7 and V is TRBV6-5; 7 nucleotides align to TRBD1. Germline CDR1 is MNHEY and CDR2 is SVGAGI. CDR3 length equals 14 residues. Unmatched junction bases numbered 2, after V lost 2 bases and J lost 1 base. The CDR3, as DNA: TGTGCCAGCAGTTACCTACAGGGGTCCTACGAGCAGTACTTC. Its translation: CASSYLQGSYEQYF.

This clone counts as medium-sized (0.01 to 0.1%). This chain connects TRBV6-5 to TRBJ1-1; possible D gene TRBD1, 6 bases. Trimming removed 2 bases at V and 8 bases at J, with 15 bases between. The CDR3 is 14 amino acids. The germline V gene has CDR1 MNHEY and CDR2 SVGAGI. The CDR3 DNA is TGTGCCAGCAGTTACCGGACAGCCTCCTCGGAAGCTTTCTTT. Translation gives CASSYRTASSEAFF.

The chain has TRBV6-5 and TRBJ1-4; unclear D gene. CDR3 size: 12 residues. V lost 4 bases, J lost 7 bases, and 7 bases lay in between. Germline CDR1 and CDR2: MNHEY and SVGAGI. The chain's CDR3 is CASSSGFEKLFF. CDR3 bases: TGTGCCAGCAGTTCCGGGTTTGAAAAACTGTTTTTT.

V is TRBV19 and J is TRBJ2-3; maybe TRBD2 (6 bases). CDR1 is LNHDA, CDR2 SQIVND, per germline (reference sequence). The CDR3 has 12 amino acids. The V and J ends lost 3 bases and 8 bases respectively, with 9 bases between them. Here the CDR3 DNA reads TGTGCCAGTAGTATTGGAGGGATTACGCAGTATTTT. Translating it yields CASSIGGITQYF. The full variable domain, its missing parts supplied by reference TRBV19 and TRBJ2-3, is DGGITQSPKYLFRKEGQNVTLSCEQNLNHDAMYWYRQDPGQGLRLIYYSQIVNDFQKGDIAEGYSVSREKKESFPLTVTSAQKNPTAFYLCASSIGGITQYFGPGTRLTVL.

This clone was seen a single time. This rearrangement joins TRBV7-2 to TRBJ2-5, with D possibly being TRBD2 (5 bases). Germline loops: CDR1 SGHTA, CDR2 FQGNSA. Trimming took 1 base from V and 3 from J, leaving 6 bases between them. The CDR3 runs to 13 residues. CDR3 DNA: TGTGCCAGCAGCTTAGTGAGGGAAGAGACCCAGTACTTC. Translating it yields CASSLVREETQYF.

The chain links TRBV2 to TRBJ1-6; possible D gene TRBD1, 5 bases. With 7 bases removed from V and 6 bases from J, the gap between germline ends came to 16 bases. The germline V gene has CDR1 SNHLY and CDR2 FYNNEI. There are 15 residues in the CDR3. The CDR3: CASTPQGAFNSPLHF. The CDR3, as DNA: TGTGCCAGCACCCCCCAGGGCGCTTTTAATTCACCCCTCCACTTT.

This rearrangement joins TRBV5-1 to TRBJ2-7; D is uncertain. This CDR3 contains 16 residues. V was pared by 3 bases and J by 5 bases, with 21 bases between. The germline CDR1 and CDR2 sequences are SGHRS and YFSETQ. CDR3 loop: CASSSGLSPIPHEQYF. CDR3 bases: TGCGCCAGCAGCTCTGGTCTGAGCCCAATCCCCCACGAGCAGTACTTC.

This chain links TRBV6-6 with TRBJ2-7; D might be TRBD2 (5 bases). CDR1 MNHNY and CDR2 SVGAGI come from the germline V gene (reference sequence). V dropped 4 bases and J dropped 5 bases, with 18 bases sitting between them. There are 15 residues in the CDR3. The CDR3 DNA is TGTGCCAGCAGTTTTGGACTCATCTCTACCAACGAGCAGTACTTC. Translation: CASSFGLISTNEQYF.

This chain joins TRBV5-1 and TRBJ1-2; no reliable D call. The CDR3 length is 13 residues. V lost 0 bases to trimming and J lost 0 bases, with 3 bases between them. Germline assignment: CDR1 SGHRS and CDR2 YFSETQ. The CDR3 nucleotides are TGCGCCAGCAGCTTGGACACTAACTATGGCTACACCTTC. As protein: CASSLDTNYGYTF.

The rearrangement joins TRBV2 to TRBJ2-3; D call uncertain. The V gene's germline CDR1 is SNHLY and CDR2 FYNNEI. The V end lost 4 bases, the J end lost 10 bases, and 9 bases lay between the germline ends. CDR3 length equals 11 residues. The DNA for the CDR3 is TGTGCCAGCAGTGTCCAGTTGGCGCAGTATTTT. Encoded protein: CASSVQLAQYF.

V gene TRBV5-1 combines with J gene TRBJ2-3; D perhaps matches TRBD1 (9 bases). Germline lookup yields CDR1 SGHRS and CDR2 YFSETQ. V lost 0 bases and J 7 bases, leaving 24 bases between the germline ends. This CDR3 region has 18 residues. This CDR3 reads CASSLAGGGQGTGNTQYF. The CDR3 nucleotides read TGCGCCAGCAGCTTGGCCGGGGGGGGACAGGGAACAGGGAATACGCAGTATTTT.

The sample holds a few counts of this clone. The CDR3 region is CASRPGWGTDTQYF. In nucleotides, the CDR3 is TGTGCCAGTAGGCCAGGGTGGGGCACAGATACGCAGTATTTT. This sequence joins TRBV19 and TRBJ2-3, with a tentative D call TRBD1 (5 bases). The CDR3 runs 14 residues. V lost 6 bases to trimming and J lost 1 base, with 11 bases between them. The germline CDR1 and CDR2 sequences are LNHDA and SQIVND (reference sequence). Filled out from reference TRBV19 and TRBJ2-3, the complete variable domain reads DGGITQSPKYLFRKEGQNVTLSCEQNLNHDAMYWYRQDPGQGLRLIYYSQIVNDFQKGDIAEGYSVSREKKESFPLTVTSAQKNPTAFYLCASRPGWGTDTQYFGPGTRLTVL.

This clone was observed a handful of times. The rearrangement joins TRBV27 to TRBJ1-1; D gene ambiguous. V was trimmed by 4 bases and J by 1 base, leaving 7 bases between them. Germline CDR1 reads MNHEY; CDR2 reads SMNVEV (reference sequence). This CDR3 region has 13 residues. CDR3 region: CASSWRENTEAFF. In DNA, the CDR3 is TGTGCCAGCAGTTGGAGGGAGAACACTGAAGCTTTCTTT.

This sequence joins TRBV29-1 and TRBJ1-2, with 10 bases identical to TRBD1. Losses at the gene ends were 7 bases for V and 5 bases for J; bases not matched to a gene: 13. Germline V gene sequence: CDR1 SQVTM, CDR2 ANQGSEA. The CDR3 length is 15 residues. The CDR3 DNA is TGCAGCGCCTCTCTGACAGGGGGCGTCCATTATGGCTACACCTTC. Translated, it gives CSASLTGGVHYGYTF.

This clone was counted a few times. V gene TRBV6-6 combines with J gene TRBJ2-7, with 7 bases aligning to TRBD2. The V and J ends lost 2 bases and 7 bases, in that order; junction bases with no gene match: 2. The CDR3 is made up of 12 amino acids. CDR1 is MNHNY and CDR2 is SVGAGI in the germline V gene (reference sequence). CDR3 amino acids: CASSYGTNEQYF. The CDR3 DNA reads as TGTGCCAGCAGTTACGGGACTAATGAGCAGTACTTC.

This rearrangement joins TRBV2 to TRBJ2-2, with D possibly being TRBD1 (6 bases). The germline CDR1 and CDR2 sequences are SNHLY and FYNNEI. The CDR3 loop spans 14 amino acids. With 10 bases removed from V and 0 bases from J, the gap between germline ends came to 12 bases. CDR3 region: CATKDRSNTGELFF. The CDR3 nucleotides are TGTGCCACCAAGGACAGATCGAACACCGGGGAGCTGTTTTTT.

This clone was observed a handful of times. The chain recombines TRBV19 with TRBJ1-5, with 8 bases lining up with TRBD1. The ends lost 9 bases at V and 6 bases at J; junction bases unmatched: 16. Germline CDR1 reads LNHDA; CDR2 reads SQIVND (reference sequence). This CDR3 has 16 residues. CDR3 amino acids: CASSVITGGRSQPQHF. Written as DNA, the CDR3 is TGTGCCAGCAGCGTTATAACAGGGGGACGGAGTCAGCCCCAGCATTTT.

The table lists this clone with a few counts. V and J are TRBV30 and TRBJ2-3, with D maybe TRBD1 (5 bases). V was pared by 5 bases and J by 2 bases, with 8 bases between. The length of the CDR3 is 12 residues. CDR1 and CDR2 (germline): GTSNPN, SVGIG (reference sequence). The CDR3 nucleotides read TGTGCCTGGGGACATTACACAGATACGCAGTATTTT. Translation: CAWGHYTDTQYF.

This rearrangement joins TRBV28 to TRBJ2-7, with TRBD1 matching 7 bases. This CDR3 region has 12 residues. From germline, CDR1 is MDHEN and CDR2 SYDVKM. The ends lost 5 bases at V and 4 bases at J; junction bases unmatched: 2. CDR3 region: CASSADRYEQYF. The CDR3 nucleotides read TGTGCCAGCAGTGCGGACAGGTACGAGCAGTACTTC.

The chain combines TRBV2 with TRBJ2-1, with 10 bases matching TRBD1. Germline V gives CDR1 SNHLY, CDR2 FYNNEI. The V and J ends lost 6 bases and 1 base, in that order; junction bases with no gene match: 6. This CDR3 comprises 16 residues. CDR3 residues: CASRDPGQGSYNEQFF. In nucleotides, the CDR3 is TGTGCCAGCAGAGACCCGGGACAGGGGTCCTACAATGAGCAGTTCTTC.

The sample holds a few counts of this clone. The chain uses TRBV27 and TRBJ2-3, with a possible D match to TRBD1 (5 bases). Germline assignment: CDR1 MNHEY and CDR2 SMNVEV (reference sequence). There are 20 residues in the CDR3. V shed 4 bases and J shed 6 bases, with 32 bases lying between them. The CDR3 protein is CASSSFLPTRQGPILDTQYF. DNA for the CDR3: TGTGCCAGCAGTTCCTTCCTCCCAACGAGGCAGGGCCCAATCTTGGATACGCAGTATTTT.

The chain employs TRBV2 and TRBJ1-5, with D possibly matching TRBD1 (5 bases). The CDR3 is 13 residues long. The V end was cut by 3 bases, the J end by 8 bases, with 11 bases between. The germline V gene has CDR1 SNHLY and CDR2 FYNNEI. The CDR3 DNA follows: TGTGCCAGCAGTGAGACAGAAGGGAAGCCCCAGCATTTT. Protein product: CASSETEGKPQHF.